What follows are 12 T cell receptor beta chains derived from one specimen sequenced in a study of blood T cell repertoires in COVID-19. Sequencing used immunoSEQ multiplex PCR; TCRdb keeps in-frame clones, though not all of them. The sample has 60,000 to 70,000 clones, approximately 83% seen once. Sample: peripheral blood. The receptor set was obtained from a woman between 55 and 75 years old with acute or convalescent COVID-19.

In its sample, this clone was seen once. The genes are TRBV2 and TRBJ2-1; 13 positions agree with TRBD2. Looked up from germline, CDR1 is SNHLY and CDR2 is FYNNEI. The V segment lost 5 bases and the J segment 2 bases; nucleotides outside the gene matches: 3. This CDR3 spans 16 amino acids. DNA of the CDR3: TGTGCCAGCAGTATCACTAGCGGGGGGGCCTACAATGAGCAGTTCTTC. It translates to CASSITSGGAYNEQFF.

The chain carries TRBV15 and TRBJ2-4; D is possibly TRBD2 (5 bases). Germline V gives CDR1 LNHNV, CDR2 YYDKDF (reference sequence). With 3 bases removed from V and 2 bases from J, the gap between germline ends came to 11 bases. The CDR3 sequence is 15 residues long. As DNA, the CDR3 is TGTGCCACCAGCAGGGGAAGGGAGCCCAAAAACATTCAGTACTTC. This translates into CATSRGREPKNIQYF. Full variable domain (outside the CDR3, taken from reference TRBV15 and TRBJ2-4): DAMVIQNPRYQVTQFGKPVTLSCSQTLNHNVMYWYQQKSSQAPKLLFHYYDKDFNNEADTPDNFQSRRPNTSFCFLDIRSPGLGDTAMYLCATSRGREPKNIQYFGAGTRLSVL.

This chain uses TRBV2 with TRBJ2-7, with 8 positions matching TRBD2. V trimming: 3 bases; J trimming: 0 bases; junction bases outside the gene matches: 1. The CDR3 loop spans 14 amino acids. CDR1 is SNHLY, CDR2 FYNNEI, per germline. CDR3: CASSEGTSSYEQYF. As DNA, the CDR3 is TGTGCCAGCAGTGAGGGGACTAGCTCCTACGAGCAGTACTTC. The full variable domain, rest sourced from reference TRBV2 and TRBJ2-7, is EPEVTQTPSHQVTQMGQEVILRCVPISNHLYFYWYRQILGQKVEFLVSFYNNEISEKSEIFDDQFSVERPDGSNFTLKIRSTKLEDSAMYFCASSEGTSSYEQYFGPGTRLTVT.

The chain couples TRBV19 to TRBJ2-7, with 7 bases lining up with TRBD1. CDR3 length: 14 residues. J gave up 2 bases and V 7 bases, and 8 bases lay outside the gene matches. Germline CDR1 and CDR2: LNHDA and SQIVND (reference sequence). CDR3 sequence reads: CASNPQGKAYEQYF. Written as DNA, the CDR3 is TGTGCCAGTAACCCACAGGGGAAGGCCTACGAGCAGTACTTC.

This clone was recorded once. The chain couples TRBV7-3 to TRBJ2-2; a possible D gene is TRBD1 (6 bases). Per the germline V gene, CDR1 is SGHTA and CDR2 is FQGTGA. This CDR3 spans 13 amino acids. V was shortened by 5 bases and J by 7 bases, with 11 bases between the two germline ends. CDR3 DNA sequence: TGTGCCAGCAGCCTCACAGGGAACGGGGAGCTGTTTTTT. Amino acids: CASSLTGNGELFF.

The chain carries TRBV6-5 and TRBJ2-5; 12 bases fit TRBD1. Trimming at V came to 4 bases and at J to 6 bases, leaving 9 bases not matched to a gene. Germline loops: CDR1 MNHEY, CDR2 SVGAGI. This CDR3 spans 16 amino acids. Written as DNA, the CDR3 is TGTGCCAGCAGTTTCTACGGGACAGGGGGCGTGAAGACCCAGTACTTC. Its protein is CASSFYGTGGVKTQYF.

This chain links TRBV6-5 with TRBJ1-6; D is unclear. CDR1 is MNHEY, CDR2 SVGAGI, per germline. V was clipped by 8 bases and J by 7 bases, with 12 bases between them. The CDR3 loop spans 13 amino acids. CDR3 DNA sequence: TGTGCCAGCTTACTGGCGGCGAATTCACCCCTCCACTTT. Translated: CASLLAANSPLHF.

This clone has more than one count but fewer than ten. The rearrangement links TRBV5-1 to TRBJ2-1; 7 positions agree with TRBD1. The CDR3 sequence is 16 residues long. V trimming: 3 bases; J trimming: 4 bases; junction bases outside the gene matches: 10. Germline V gene lookup returns CDR1 SGHRS and CDR2 YFSETQ. CDR3 in DNA: TGCGCCAGCAGCTCCAATACAGGGGTGAAATACAATGAGCAGTTCTTC. Amino acid sequence: CASSSNTGVKYNEQFF.

CDR3 protein: CASSLDRGGYGYTF. DNA for the CDR3: TGCGCCAGCAGCCTGGACAGGGGGGGATATGGCTACACCTTC. The chain employs TRBV5-1 and TRBJ1-2, with 10 bases fitting TRBD1. Per the germline V gene, CDR1 is SGHRS and CDR2 is YFSETQ. V lost 4 bases, J lost 5 bases, and 5 bases stayed unmatched. The CDR3 spans 14 residues.

J is TRBJ2-3 and V is TRBV27, with 13 bases fitting TRBD2. CDR3 size: 17 residues. V lost 3 bases, J lost 2 bases, and 5 bases stayed unmatched. The germline CDR1 and CDR2 sequences are MNHEY and SMNVEV (reference sequence). CDR3 in amino acids: CASSFGLAGALTDTQYF. In DNA, the CDR3 is TGTGCCAGCAGTTTCGGACTAGCGGGGGCCCTCACAGATACGCAGTATTTT.

The genes are TRBV20-1 and TRBJ2-1; D not resolved. The CDR3 is 11 residues long. V lost 7 bases to trimming and J lost 5 bases, with 9 bases between them. Germline V gene sequence: CDR1 DFQATT, CDR2 SNEGSKA (reference sequence). The CDR3 sequence: CSERKNNEQFF. The CDR3 nucleotides are TGCAGTGAGAGGAAAAACAATGAGCAGTTCTTC.

CDR3 bases: TGTGCCAGTAGTCTGTATTTGACAGGGGATCTTAGCAATCAGCCCCAGCATTTT. This translates into CASSLYLTGDLSNQPQHF. This chain links TRBV19 with TRBJ1-5; 8 bases map to TRBD1. Per the germline V gene, CDR1 is LNHDA and CDR2 is SQIVND (reference sequence). The CDR3 is made up of 18 amino acids. J gave up 0 bases and V 5 bases, and 12 bases lay outside the gene matches.